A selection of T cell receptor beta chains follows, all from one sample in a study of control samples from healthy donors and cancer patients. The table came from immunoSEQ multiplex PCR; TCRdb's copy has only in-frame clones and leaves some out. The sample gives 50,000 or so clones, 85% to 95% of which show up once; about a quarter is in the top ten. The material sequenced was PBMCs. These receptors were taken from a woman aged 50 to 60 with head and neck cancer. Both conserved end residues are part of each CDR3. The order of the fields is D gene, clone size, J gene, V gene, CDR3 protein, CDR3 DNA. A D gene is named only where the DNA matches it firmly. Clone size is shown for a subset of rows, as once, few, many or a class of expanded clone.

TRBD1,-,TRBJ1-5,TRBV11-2,CASSFPWDSHYNQPQHF,TGTGCCAGCAGCTTCCCCTGGGACAGTCACTATAATCAGCCCCAGCATTTT
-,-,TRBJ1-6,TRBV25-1,CASSDHGGNSPLHF,TGTGCCAGCAGTGATCATGGGGGGAATTCACCCCTCCACTTT
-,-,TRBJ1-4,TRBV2,CASSGRVNNEKLFF,TGTGCCAGCAGCGGCCGGGTAAATAATGAAAAACTGTTTTTT
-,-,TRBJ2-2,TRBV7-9,CASSPEVADPSPGELFF,TGTGCCAGCAGCCCAGAGGTGGCGGACCCATCCCCCGGGGAGCTGTTTTTT
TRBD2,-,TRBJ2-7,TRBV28,CASPPAGGRGEQYF,TGTGCCAGCCCCCCGGCGGGGGGCAGGGGCGAGCAGTACTTC
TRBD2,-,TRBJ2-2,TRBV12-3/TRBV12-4,CASTIGGTGELFF,TGTGCCAGCACGATCGGGGGGACCGGGGAGCTGTTTTTT
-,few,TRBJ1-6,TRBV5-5,CASSLNHSPLHF,TGTGCCAGCAGCCTGAACCATTCACCCCTCCACTTT
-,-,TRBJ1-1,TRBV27,CASRSRDYNTEAFF,TGTGCCAGCAGGTCCCGGGACTACAACACTGAAGCTTTCTTT
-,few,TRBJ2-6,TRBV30,CAWSQGHLSGANVLTF,TGTGCCTGGAGTCAGGGACACCTCTCTGGGGCCAACGTCCTGACTTTC
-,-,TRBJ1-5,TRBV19,CASSISGDSNQPQHF,TGTGCCAGTAGTATCAGTGGAGATAGCAATCAGCCCCAGCATTTT
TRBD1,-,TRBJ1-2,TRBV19,CASSTGGGFPGYTF,TGTGCCAGTAGTACAGGGGGGGGATTTCCCGGCTACACCTTC
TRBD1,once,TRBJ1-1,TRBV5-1,CASSPGQGMVTEAFF,TGCGCCAGCAGCCCGGGACAGGGAATGGTGACTGAAGCTTTCTTT
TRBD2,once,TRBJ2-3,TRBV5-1,CASSPLVVSSGIDTQYF,TGCGCCAGCAGCCCTCTGGTAGTATCTAGCGGGATAGATACGCAGTATTTT
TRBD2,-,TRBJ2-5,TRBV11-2,CASSLVGAGNQETQYF,TGTGCCAGCAGCTTAGTCGGAGCGGGGAACCAAGAGACCCAGTACTTC
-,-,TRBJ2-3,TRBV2,CASAIFTDTQYF,TGTGCCAGCGCAATTTTCACAGATACGCAGTATTTT
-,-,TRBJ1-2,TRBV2,CASSYVRGYGYTF,TGTGCCAGCAGCTATGTACGGGGTTATGGCTACACCTTC
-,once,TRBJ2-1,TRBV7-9,CVSSSGPSSNEQFF,TGTGTCAGCAGCTCGGGACCCTCGTCCAATGAGCAGTTCTTC
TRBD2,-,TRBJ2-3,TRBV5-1,CASSSISGGSTDTQYF,TGCGCCAGCAGCTCAATTAGCGGGGGAAGCACAGATACGCAGTATTTT
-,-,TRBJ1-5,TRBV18,CASSPQENQPQHF,TGTGCCAGCTCACCACAGGAGAATCAGCCCCAGCATTTT
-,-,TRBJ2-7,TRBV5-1,CASSPLGADEQYF,TGCGCCAGCAGCCCCCTGGGGGCGGACGAGCAGTACTTC
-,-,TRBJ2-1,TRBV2,CASSGSASEQFF,TGTGCCAGCAGTGGGTCAGCTTCCGAGCAGTTCTTC
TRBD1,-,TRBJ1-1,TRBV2,CASSGDRWNTEAFF,TGTGCCAGCAGTGGGGACAGGTGGAACACTGAAGCTTTCTTT
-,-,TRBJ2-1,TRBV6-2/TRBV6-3,CASSYSYPAEGSSYNEQFF,TGTGCCAGCAGTTACTCGTATCCAGCGGAGGGAAGCTCCTACAATGAGCAGTTCTTC
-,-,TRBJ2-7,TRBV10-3,CAISDTQAPYEQYF,TGTGCCATCAGTGACACCCAGGCCCCCTACGAGCAGTACTTC
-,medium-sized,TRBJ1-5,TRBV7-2,CASSSGGDPSNQPQHF,TGTGCCAGCAGCAGCGGGGGGGACCCCAGCAATCAGCCCCAGCATTTT
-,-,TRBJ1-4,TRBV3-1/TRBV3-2,CASSQVLGGFNEKLFF,TGTGCCAGCAGCCAAGTCCTAGGGGGGTTTAATGAAAAACTGTTTTTT
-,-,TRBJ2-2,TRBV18,CASSSGVNTGELFF,TGTGCCAGCTCATCGGGGGTGAACACCGGGGAGCTGTTTTTT